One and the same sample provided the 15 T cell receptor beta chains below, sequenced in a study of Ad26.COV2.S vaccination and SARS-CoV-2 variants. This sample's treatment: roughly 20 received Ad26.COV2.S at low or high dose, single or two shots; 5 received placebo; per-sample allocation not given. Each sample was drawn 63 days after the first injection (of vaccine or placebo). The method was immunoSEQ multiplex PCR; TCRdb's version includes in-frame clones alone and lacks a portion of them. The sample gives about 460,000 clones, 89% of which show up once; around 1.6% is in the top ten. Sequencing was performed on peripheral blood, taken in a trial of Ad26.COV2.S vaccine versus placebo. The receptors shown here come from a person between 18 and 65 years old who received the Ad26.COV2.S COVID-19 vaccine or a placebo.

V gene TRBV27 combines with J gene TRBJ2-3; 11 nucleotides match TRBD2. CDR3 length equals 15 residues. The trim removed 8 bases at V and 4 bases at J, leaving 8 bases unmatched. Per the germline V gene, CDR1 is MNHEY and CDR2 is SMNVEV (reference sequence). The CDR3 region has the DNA TGTGCCAGCGGATTAGCGGGAGGGCCCCCAGATACGCAGTATTTT. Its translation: CASGLAGGPPDTQYF.

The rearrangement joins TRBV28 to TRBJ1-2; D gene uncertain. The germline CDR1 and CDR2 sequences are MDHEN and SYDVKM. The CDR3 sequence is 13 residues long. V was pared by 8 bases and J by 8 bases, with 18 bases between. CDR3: CASLNERIRGYTF. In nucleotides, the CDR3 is TGTGCCAGCCTTAATGAACGGATCCGGGGCTACACCTTC.

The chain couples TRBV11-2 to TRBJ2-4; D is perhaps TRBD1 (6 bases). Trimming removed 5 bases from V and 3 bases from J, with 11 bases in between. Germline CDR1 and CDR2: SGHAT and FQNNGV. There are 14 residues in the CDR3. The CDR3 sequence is CASSPHRDKNIQYF. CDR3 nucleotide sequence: TGTGCCAGCAGCCCCCACAGGGACAAAAACATTCAGTACTTC. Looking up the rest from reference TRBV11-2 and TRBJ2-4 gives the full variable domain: EAGVAQSPRYKIIEKRQSVAFWCNPISGHATLYWYQQILGQGPKLLIQFQNNGVVDDSQLPKDRFSAERLKGVDSTLKIQPAKLEDSAVYLCASSPHRDKNIQYFGAGTRLSVL.

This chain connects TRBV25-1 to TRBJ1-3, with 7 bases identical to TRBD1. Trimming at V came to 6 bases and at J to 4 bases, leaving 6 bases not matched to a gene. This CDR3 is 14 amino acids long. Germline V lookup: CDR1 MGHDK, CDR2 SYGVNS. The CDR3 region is CASSWQGQGNTIYF. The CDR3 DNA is TGTGCCAGCAGCTGGCAGGGACAGGGAAACACCATATATTTT.

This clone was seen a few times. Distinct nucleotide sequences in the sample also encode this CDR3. The CDR3 loop reads CASSQDSYGYTF. CDR3 bases: TGTGCCAGCAGTCAGGACAGCTATGGCTACACCTTC. The chain carries TRBV7-9 and TRBJ1-2, with D maybe TRBD1 (6 bases). This CDR3 is 12 amino acids long. Trimming left V 6 bases short and J 4 bases short, with 9 bases between. Germline assignment: CDR1 SEHNR and CDR2 FQNEAQ (reference sequence).

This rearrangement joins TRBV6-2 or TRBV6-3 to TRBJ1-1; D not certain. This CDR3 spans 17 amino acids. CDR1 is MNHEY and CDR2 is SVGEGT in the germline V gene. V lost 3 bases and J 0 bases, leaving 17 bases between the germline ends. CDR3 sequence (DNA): TGTGCCAGCAGTTATGGCTCGGTCTGGCGGGTGAACACTGAAGCTTTCTTT. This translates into CASSYGSVWRVNTEAFF.

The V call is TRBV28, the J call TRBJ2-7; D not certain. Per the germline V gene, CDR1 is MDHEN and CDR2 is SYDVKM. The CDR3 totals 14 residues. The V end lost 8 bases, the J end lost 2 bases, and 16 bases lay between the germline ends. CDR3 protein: CASRTKTPPYEQYF. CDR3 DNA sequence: TGTGCCAGCCGTACTAAGACTCCTCCCTACGAGCAGTACTTC.

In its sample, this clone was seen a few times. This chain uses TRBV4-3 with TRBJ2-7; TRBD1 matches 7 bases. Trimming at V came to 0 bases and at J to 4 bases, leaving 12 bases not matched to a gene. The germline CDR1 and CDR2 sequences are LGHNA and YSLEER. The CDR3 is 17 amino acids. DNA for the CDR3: TGCGCCAGCAGCCAAGATGCCATGGGCAGGGGGAAATACGAGCAGTACTTC. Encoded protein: CASSQDAMGRGKYEQYF.

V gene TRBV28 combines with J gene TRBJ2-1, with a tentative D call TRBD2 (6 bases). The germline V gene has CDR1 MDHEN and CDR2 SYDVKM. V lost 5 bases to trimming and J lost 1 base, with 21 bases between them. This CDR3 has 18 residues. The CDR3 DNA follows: TGTGCCAGCAGTCCCGCCGGACCGGGACGGGAGTCCTACAATGAGCAGTTCTTC. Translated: CASSPAGPGRESYNEQFF.

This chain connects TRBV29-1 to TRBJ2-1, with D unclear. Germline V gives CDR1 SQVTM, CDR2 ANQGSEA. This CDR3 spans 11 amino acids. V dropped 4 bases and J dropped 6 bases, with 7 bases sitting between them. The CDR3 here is CSVGEFNEQFF. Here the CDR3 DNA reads TGCAGCGTTGGAGAATTCAATGAGCAGTTCTTC.

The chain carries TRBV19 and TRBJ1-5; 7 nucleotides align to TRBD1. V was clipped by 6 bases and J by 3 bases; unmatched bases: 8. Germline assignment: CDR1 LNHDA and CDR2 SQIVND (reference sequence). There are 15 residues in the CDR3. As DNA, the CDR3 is TGTGCCAGTAGACCTCGGGACAGATCCAATCAGCCCCAGCATTTT. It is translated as CASRPRDRSNQPQHF.

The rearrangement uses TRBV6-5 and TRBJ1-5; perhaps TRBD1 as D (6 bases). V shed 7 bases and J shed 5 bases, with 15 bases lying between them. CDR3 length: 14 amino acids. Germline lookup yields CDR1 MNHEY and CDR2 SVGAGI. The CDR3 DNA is TGTGCCAGCAAAGCCTGGGACAACGATCAGCCCCAGCATTTT. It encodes CASKAWDNDQPQHF.

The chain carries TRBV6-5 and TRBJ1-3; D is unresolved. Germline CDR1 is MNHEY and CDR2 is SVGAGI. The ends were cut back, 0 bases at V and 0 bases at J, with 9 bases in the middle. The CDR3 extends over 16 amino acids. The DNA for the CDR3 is TGTGCCAGCAGTTACTCAGGGAAACCCTCTGGAAACACCATATATTTT. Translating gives CASSYSGKPSGNTIYF.

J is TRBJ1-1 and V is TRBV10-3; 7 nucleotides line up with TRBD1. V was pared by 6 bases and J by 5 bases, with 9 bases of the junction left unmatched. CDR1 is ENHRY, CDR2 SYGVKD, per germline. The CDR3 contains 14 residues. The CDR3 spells CAIRDDRAGTEAFF. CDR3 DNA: TGTGCCATCAGGGACGACAGGGCGGGGACTGAAGCTTTCTTT.

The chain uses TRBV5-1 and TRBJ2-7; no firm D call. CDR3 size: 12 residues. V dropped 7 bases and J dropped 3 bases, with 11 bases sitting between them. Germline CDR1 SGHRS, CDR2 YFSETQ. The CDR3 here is CASGLGNYEQYF. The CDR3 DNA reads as TGCGCCAGCGGATTGGGAAACTACGAGCAGTACTTC. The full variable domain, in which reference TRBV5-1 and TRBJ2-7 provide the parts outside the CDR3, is KAGVTQTPRYLIKTRGQQVTLSCSPISGHRSVSWYQQTPGQGLQFLFEYFSETQRNKGNFPGRFSGRQFSNSRSEMNVSTLELGDSALYLCASGLGNYEQYFGPGTRLTVT.